The text below deals with one TCR beta chain. Its specificity is unknown. This sample is drawn from a study of cytomegalovirus exposure and HLA in healthy donors. Findings and limits, study-wide: According to the study, roughly 180 TCR beta chains were cytomegalovirus-associated. There were a few CMV-associated chains whose specificity for CMV antigens was confirmed in vitro. For most TCR sequences rarity was the rule, although some public TCRs occurred in many donors.

From the approximately 120-subject validation cohort, which was separate from the roughly 690-subject first cohort, the donors were drawn. The V and J ends lost 6 bases and 3 bases, in that order; junction bases with no gene match: 8. The CDR3 length is 15 residues. CDR1 MNHEY and CDR2 SVGAGI come from the germline V gene. Clones were read by immunoSEQ multiplex PCR, and TCRdb kept only the in-frame ones, dropping some. Among 150,000 to 200,000 clones listed, roughly 81% were seen once. The chain has TRBV6-5 and TRBJ2-1, with TRBD2 matching 7 bases. The clonotype was recovered from a woman aged 30 to 39 in good health and CMV-seronegative. Specimen: PBMCs. The CDR3 here is CASSHLADLYNEQFF. CDR3 nucleotide sequence: TGTGCCAGCAGCCATCTAGCGGATCTCTACAATGAGCAGTTCTTC.